This T cell receptor beta chain was sequenced for a study of blood T cell repertoires in COVID-19. Germline CDR1 DFQATT, CDR2 SNEGSKA (reference sequence). Trimming removed 3 bases from V and 0 bases from J; junction bases left unmatched: 14. CDR3 length: 17 residues. This clone appeared a single time. As originally analysed: Amplification of reference gene primers was used by the study to estimate nucleated cell counts. Generated by immunoSEQ multiplex PCR, the TCRdb table keeps only in-frame clones and is missing some. V and J calls and clone size come straight from that table; D and trimming were deduced from the DNA. The sample consists of 120,000 to 150,000 clones, approximately 85% of them appearing once.

This TCR derives from a man aged 45-65 years with acute or convalescent COVID-19. The chain joins TRBV20-1 to TRBJ2-7; 7 positions match TRBD1. The specimen sequenced was peripheral blood. The CDR3 protein is CSASPLTGASGSYEQYF. The DNA of the CDR3 is TGCAGTGCTAGTCCTCTAACAGGGGCCTCTGGCTCCTACGAGCAGTACTTC.